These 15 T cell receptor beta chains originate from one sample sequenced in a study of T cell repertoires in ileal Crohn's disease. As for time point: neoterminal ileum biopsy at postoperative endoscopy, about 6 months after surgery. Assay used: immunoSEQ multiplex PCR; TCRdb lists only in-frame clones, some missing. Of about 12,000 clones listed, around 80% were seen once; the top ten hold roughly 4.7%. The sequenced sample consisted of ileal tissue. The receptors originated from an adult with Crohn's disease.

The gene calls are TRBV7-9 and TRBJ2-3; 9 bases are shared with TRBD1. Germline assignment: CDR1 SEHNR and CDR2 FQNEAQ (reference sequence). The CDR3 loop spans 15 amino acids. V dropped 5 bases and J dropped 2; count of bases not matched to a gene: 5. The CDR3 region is CASSRTGGPTDTQYF. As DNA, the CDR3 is TGTGCCAGCAGCCGTACAGGGGGCCCCACAGATACGCAGTATTTT. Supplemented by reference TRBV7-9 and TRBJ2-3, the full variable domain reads DTGVSQNPRHKITKRGQNVTFRCDPISEHNRLYWYRQTLGQGPEFLTYFQNEAQLEKSRLLSDRFSAERPKGSFSTLEIQRTEQGDSAMYLCASSRTGGPTDTQYFGPGTRLTVL.

In DNA form, the CDR3 reads TGTGCCAGCAGCCGGAACCGCCCGGGACTAGCTTACAATGAGCAGTTCTTC. Its protein is CASSRNRPGLAYNEQFF. The chain employs TRBV7-3 and TRBJ2-1, with TRBD2 matching 9 bases. CDR1 SGHTA and CDR2 FQGTGA come from the germline V gene. The V gene end was trimmed by 5 bases and the J gene end by 4 bases; junction bases not matched to a gene: 12. The CDR3 length is 17 residues.

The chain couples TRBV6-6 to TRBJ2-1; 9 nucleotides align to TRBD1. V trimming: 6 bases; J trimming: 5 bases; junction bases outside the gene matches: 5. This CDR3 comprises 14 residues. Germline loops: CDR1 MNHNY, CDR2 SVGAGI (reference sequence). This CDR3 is CASSGQGRDNEQFF. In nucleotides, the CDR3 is TGTGCCAGCAGCGGACAGGGGCGAGACAATGAGCAGTTCTTC.

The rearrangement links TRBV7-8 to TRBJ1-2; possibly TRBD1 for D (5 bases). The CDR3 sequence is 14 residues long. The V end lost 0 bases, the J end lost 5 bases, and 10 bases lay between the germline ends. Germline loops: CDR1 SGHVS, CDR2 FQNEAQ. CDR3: CASSLAGRGYGYTF. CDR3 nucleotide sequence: TGTGCCAGCAGCTTAGCGGGACGGGGGTATGGCTACACCTTC.

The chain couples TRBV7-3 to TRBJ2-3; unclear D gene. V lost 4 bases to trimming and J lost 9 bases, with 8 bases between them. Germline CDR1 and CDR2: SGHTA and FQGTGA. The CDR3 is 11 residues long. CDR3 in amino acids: CASSSGYTQYF. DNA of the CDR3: TGTGCCAGCAGCTCAGGTTACACGCAGTATTTT.

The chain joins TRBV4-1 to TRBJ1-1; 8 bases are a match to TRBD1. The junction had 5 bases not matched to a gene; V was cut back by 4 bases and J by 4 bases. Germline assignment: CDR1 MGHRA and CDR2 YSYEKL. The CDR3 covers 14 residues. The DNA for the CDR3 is TGCGCCAGCAGCCCAGGACAGGGAGCCACTGAAGCTTTCTTT. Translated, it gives CASSPGQGATEAFF.

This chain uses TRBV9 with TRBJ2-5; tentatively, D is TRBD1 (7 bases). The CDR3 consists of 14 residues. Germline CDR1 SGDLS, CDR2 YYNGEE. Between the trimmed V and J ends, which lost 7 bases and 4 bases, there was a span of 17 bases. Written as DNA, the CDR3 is TGTGCCAGCGGGGGCAGGGGGGATGGAGAGACCCAGTACTTC. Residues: CASGGRGDGETQYF.

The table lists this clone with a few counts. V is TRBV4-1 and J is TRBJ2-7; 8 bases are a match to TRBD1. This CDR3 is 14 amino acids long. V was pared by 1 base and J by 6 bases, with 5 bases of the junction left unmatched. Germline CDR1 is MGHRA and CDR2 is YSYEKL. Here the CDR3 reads CASSQGQGATEQYF. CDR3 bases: TGCGCCAGCAGCCAAGGGCAGGGGGCGACCGAGCAGTACTTC.

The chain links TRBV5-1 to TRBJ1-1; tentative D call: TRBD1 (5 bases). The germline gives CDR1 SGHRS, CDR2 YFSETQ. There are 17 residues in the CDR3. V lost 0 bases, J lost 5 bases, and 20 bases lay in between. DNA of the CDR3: TGCGCCAGCAGCTTGGATGGTCAGGGTTGGCGTTCAACTGAAGCTTTCTTT. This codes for CASSLDGQGWRSTEAFF.

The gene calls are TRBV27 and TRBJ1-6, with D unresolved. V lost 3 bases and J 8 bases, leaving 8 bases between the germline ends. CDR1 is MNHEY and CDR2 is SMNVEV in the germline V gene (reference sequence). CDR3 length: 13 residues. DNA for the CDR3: TGTGCCAGCAGTTTCTATCGGGATTCACCCCTCCACTTT. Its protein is CASSFYRDSPLHF.

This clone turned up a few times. CDR3 coding DNA: TGTGCCAGCTCACCAAACAGGGGGACCCTCAACACCGGGGAGCTGTTTTTT. The encoded protein is CASSPNRGTLNTGELFF. The chain has TRBV18 and TRBJ2-2; 8 positions agree with TRBD1. V lost 2 bases and J lost 2; bases outside the gene matches: 7. The CDR3 extends over 17 amino acids. Germline loops: CDR1 KGHSH, CDR2 LQKENI.

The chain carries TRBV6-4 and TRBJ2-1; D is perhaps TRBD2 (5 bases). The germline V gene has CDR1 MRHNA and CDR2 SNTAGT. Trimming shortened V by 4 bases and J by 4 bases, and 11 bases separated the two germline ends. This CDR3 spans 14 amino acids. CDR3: CASSVGREYNEQFF. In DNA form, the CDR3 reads TGTGCCAGCAGTGTTGGAAGGGAGTACAATGAGCAGTTCTTC.

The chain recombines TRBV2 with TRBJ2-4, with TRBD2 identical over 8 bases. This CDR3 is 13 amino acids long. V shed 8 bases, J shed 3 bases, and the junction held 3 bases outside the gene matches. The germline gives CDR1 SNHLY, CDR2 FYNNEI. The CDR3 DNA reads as TGTGCCAGCGACCGGGAGGGCAAAAACATTCAGTACTTC. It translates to CASDREGKNIQYF.

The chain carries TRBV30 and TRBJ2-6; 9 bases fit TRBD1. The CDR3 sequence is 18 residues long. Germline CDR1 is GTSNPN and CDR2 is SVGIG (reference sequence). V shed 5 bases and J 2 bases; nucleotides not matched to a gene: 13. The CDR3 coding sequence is TGTGCCTGGGGGGCCCGGGGACAGGGTTTCGCTGGGGCCAACGTCCTGACTTTC. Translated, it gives CAWGARGQGFAGANVLTF.

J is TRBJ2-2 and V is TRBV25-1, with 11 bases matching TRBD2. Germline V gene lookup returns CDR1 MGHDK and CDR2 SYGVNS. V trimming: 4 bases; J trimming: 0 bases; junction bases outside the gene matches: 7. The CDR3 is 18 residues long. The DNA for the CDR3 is TGTGCCAGCAGTGTTCCATCGACTAGCGGGGCGAACACCGGGGAGCTGTTTTTT. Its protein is CASSVPSTSGANTGELFF.